This TCR beta chain is drawn from a study of T cell repertoires in cytomegalovirus infection. Study as a whole: CMV infection together with matching HLA type was indicated by public TCR beta signatures. General study findings and limits: There were carriers of CMV plus the relevant HLA, and cumulative public TCR beta family frequency identified them. Ex vivo, HLA-C-restricted CMV-specific TCR beta clonotypes prevailed over the rest of the response.

This clonotype was counted a few times. Antigen unknown. Each CDR3 protein gets one entry after TCRdb re-called the reads with MiXCR. The sample lists about half a million distinct CDR3 sequences; about 39% were seen once. Sequenced here: cultured PBMCs, sampled from culture after CMV antigen stimulation. The receptor was isolated from a human donor in good health (CMV status not recorded). Some clones in this sample may be carry-over from other donors' samples.

CDR3 sequence (DNA): TGCAGTGCTAGACCGGCCCTCGGGGTAGCCTCACGGAGAGAGACCCAGTACTTC. It codes for CSARPALGVASRRETQYF. V and J are TRBV20-1 and TRBJ2-5; a weak D match, TRBD2 (5 bases). V lost 2 bases to trimming and J lost 4 bases, with 26 bases between them. CDR1 and CDR2 from the germline V gene are DFQATT and SNEGSKA (reference sequence). CDR3 length equals 18 residues.